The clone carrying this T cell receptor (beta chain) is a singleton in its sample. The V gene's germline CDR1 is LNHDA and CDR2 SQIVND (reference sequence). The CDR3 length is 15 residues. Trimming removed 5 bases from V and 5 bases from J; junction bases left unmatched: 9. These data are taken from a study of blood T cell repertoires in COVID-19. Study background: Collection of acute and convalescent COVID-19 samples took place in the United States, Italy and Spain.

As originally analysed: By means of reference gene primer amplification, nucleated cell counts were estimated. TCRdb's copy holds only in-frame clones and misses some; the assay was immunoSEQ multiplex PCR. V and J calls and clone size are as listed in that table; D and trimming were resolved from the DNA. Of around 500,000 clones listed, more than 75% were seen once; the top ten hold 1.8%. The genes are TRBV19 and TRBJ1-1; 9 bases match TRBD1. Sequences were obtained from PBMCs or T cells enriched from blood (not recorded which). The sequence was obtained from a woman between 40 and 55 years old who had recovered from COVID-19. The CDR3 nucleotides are TGTGCCAGTAGTTTCACCGGGACAGGGCATACTGAAGCTTTCTTT. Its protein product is CASSFTGTGHTEAFF.